Listed below are T cell receptor beta chains from one sample, sequenced in a study of blood T cell repertoires in COVID-19. Assay used: immunoSEQ multiplex PCR; TCRdb lists only in-frame clones, some missing. This sample has some 260,000 clones, with less than 85% found just once. Sequencing was carried out using peripheral blood. Receptor source: a woman between 18 and 30 years old with acute or convalescent COVID-19. CDR3s include the opening cysteine and the closing phenylalanine or tryptophan. D genes are given only for firm matches. Clone size is given for some rows only: seen once, a few or many times, or a class if the clone is expanded.

. TRBJ2-7 TRBV28 TRBD2 TGTGCCAGCAGTTTAGGAGCGGGAGGGCTTTCGGAGCAGTACTTC CASSLGAGGLSEQYF
. TRBJ1-2 TRBV6-5 . TGTGCCAGCAAATTGCCCGGCTATGGCTACACCTTC CASKLPGYGYTF
. TRBJ1-1 TRBV25-1 . TGTGCCAGCAGTGCTCTCGGGGAGGTCACTGAAGCTTTCTTT CASSALGEVTEAFF
. TRBJ1-3 TRBV23-1 . TGCGCCAGCAGTCATCGCGTCTACACCATATATTTT CASSHRVYTIYF
. TRBJ2-1 TRBV7-6 TRBD2 TGTGCCAGCAGCTCCAGCGGGAGGGCCCAGGATGAGCAGTTCTTC CASSSSGRAQDEQFF
. TRBJ2-7 TRBV6-5 . TGTGCCAGCACCCAAACTCTCGGACATCACGAGCAGTACTTC CASTQTLGHHEQYF
once TRBJ1-4 TRBV11-2 . TGTGCCAGCAGCTCAGGGCTAACTAATGAAAAACTGTTTTTT CASSSGLTNEKLFF
few TRBJ2-4 TRBV28 TRBD2 TGTGCCAGCAGTTTAGGAGGGGGACTAGGGAACATTCAGTACTTC CASSLGGGLGNIQYF
. TRBJ2-3 TRBV5-1 . TGCGCCAGCAGCTTGTTTGTGGGAGGAAGCACAGATACGCAGTATTTT CASSLFVGGSTDTQYF
once TRBJ2-2 TRBV3-1/TRBV3-2 TRBD1 TGTGCCAGCAGCCCATATCCGGACAGGGGAACCGGGGAGCTGTTTTTT CASSPYPDRGTGELFF
few TRBJ1-4 TRBV3-1/TRBV3-2 TRBD1 TGTGCCACCGCCGGACAGGGGGCCGATGAAAAACTGTTTTTT CATAGQGADEKLFF
. TRBJ2-5 TRBV7-9 TRBD2 TGTGCCAGCAGCTTTGAGGGCGGGAGGCTCGGAGAGACCCAGTACTTC CASSFEGGRLGETQYF
. TRBJ2-7 TRBV5-1 TRBD1 TGCGCCAGCAGCTTAACAGGGGACTACGAGCAGTACTTC CASSLTGDYEQYF
. TRBJ1-1 TRBV19 TRBD1 TGTGCCGGGAGAGGACAGGGCGGTGAAGCTTTCTTT CAGRGQGGEAFF
. TRBJ2-1 TRBV27 TRBD2 TGTGCCAGCAGCCACCCAGCGGGAGGACCGTACAATGAGCAGTTCTTC CASSHPAGGPYNEQFF